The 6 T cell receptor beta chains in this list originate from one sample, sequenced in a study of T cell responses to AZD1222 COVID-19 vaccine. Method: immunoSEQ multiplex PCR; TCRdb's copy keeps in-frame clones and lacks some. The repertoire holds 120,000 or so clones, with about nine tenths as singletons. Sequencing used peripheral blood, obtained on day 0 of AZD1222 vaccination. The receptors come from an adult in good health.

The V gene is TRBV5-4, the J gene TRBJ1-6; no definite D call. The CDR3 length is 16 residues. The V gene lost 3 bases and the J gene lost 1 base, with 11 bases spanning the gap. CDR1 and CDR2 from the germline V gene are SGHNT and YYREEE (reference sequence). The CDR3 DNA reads TGTGCCAGCAGCTCGAACCGGAGGTCCTATAATTCACCCCTCCACTTT. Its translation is CASSSNRRSYNSPLHF. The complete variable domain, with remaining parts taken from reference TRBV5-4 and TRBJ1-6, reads ETGVTQSPTHLIKTRGQQVTLRCSSQSGHNTVSWYQQALGQGPQFIFQYYREEENGRGNFPPRFSGLQFPNYSSELNVNALELDDSALYLCASSSNRRSYNSPLHFGNGTRLTVT.

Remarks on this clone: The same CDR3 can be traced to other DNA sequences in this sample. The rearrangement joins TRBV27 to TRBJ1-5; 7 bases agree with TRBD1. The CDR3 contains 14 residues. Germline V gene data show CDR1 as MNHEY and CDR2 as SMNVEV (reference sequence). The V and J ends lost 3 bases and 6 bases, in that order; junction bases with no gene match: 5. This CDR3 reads CASSLGGGSQPQHF. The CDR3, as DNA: TGTGCCAGCAGTTTGGGAGGGGGCAGTCAGCCCCAGCATTTT.

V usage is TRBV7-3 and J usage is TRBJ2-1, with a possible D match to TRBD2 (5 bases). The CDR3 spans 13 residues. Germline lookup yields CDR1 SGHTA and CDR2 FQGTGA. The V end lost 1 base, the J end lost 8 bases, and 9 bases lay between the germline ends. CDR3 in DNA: TGTGCCAGCAGCTTAAGAGGGATCGATGAGCAGTTCTTC. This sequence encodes CASSLRGIDEQFF.

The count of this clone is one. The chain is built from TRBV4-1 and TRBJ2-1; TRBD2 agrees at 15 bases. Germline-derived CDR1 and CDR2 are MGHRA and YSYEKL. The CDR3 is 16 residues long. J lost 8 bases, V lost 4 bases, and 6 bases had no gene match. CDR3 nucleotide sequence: TGCGCCAGCAGCCCCGGGACTAGCGGGAGGTGGGATGAGCAGTTCTTC. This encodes CASSPGTSGRWDEQFF.

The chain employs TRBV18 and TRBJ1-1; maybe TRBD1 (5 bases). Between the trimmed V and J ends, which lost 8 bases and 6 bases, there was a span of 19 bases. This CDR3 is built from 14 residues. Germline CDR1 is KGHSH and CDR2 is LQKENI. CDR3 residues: CASPPGEVTAEAFF. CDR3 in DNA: TGTGCCAGCCCTCCGGGGGAGGTTACCGCTGAAGCTTTCTTT.

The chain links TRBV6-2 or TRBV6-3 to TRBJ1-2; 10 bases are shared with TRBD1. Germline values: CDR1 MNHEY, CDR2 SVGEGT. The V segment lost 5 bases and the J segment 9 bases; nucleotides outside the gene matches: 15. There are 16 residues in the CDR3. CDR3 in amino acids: CASSGTGTGVAMRYTF. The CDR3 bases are TGTGCCAGCAGTGGAACCGGGACAGGGGTAGCTATGCGCTACACCTTC.